Listed below are T cell receptor beta chains from one sample, sequenced in a study of blood T cell repertoires in COVID-19. Here immunoSEQ multiplex PCR was the method, and the copy in TCRdb shows in-frame clones only, minus some. The data hold hundreds of thousands of clones, with 80% to 90% observed a single time. The specimen was PBMCs or T cells enriched from blood (not recorded which). The receptors originated from a man aged 25 to 40 who had recovered from COVID-19. Each CDR3 is given with its conserved first and last residue.

cdr3_aa j_call v_call
CATNEGGNTDTQYF TRBJ2-3 TRBV2
CASRGAQIYNEQFF TRBJ2-1 TRBV19
CASGLAREGNTIYF TRBJ1-3 TRBV12-5
CASSAKERPSYEQYF TRBJ2-7 TRBV9
CAIRMNSGSGQETQYF TRBJ2-5 TRBV10-3
CASSPPSAAPARFF TRBJ2-7 TRBV18
CSVDSGQYGSPLHF TRBJ1-6 TRBV29-1
CSVGTDEQYF TRBJ2-7 TRBV29-1
CASSQERSSNQPQHF TRBJ1-5 TRBV4-2
CASSEQQGYLSYEQYF TRBJ2-7 TRBV6-1